Listed below are T cell receptor beta chains from one sample, sequenced in a study. One entry per CDR3 protein results from TCRdb running MiXCR on the RT-PCR reads. The data contain hundreds of thousands of distinct CDR3 sequences, more than 13% of them singletons. The material sequenced was memory CD4+ T cells from blood. The source of these receptors is a female donor in good health, serving as a healthy control. Each CDR3 is given with its conserved first and last residue. The D gene is left open where the match is weak. Expanded clones get a size class; other rows say once, few or many, or leave the size out.

-	TRBV12-3/TRBV12-4	-	TRBJ1-2	CASSFVTHGYTF	TGTGCCAGCAGTTTCGTGACCCATGGCTACACCTTC
-	TRBV30	-	TRBJ1-2	CAWSLRTYGYTF	TGTGCCTGGAGTCTCAGGACCTATGGCTACACCTTC
-	TRBV9	few	TRBJ2-2	CASSVVPSPANTGELFF	TGTGCCAGCAGCGTAGTCCCAAGTCCTGCGAACACCGGGGAGCTGTTTTTT
-	TRBV25-1	few	TRBJ1-3	CASTKSGNTIYF	TGTGCCAGCACTAAATCTGGAAACACCATATATTTT
TRBD1	TRBV10-3	-	TRBJ2-7	CAISSRGLYEQYF	TGTGCCATCAGCTCCAGGGGGCTATACGAGCAGTACTTC
TRBD1	TRBV5-1	-	TRBJ2-1	CASSPPDRGLREQFF	TGCGCCAGCAGCCCCCCCGACAGGGGATTGAGGGAGCAGTTCTTC
-	TRBV6-6	few	TRBJ2-4	CASSLVGIQYF	TGTGCCAGCAGCCTAGTGGGCATTCAGTACTTC
-	TRBV2	-	TRBJ2-3	CARDPRDQQDPDTQYF	TGTGCTAGAGATCCACGGGACCAGCAAGACCCAGATACGCAGTATTTT
TRBD1	TRBV5-1	many	TRBJ1-2	CASSLKGDREWTF	TGCGCCAGCAGCTTGAAGGGGGACAGGGAGTGGACCTTC
TRBD1	TRBV20-1	-	TRBJ2-7	CSAFGTGAYEQYF	TGCAGTGCTTTCGGGACAGGGGCCTACGAGCAGTACTTC
-	TRBV27	-	TRBJ1-1	CASSPGGEAFF	TGTGCCAGCAGTCCCGGCGGTGAAGCTTTCTTT
TRBD1	TRBV6-2/TRBV6-3	few	TRBJ1-2	CASSYLTGIPYGYTF	TGTGCCAGCAGTTACCTGACAGGGATCCCCTATGGCTACACCTTC
TRBD2	TRBV27	-	TRBJ2-5	CASSLTLAATQETQYF	TGTGCCAGCAGCCTGACACTAGCGGCAACCCAAGAGACCCAGTACTTC
TRBD2	TRBV7-2	-	TRBJ2-3	CASLSWGTSVTDTQYF	TGTGCCAGCCTCAGTTGGGGGACTAGCGTCACAGATACGCAGTATTTT
-	TRBV14	-	TRBJ2-5	CASSQVMGYQETQYF	TGTGCCAGCAGCCAAGTTATGGGGTACCAAGAGACCCAGTACTTC
-	TRBV20-1	-	TRBJ2-5	CSALWTDQETQYF	TGCAGTGCTCTCTGGACGGACCAAGAGACCCAGTACTTC
TRBD1	TRBV28	-	TRBJ2-1	CALGQASYNEQFF	TGTGCCCTGGGACAGGCCTCCTACAATGAGCAGTTCTTC
TRBD2	TRBV27	-	TRBJ2-7	CASKPGLAGPYEQYF	TGTGCCAGCAAGCCGGGACTAGCGGGACCATACGAGCAGTACTTC
-	TRBV28	few	TRBJ2-2	CASGVNTGELFF	TGTGCCAGTGGAGTTAACACCGGGGAGCTGTTTTTT
-	TRBV15	few	TRBJ1-2	CATSPRVNYGYTF	TGTGCCACCAGCCCCCGGGTTAACTATGGCTACACCTTC
-	TRBV20-1	many	TRBJ1-4	CSATGGTLTNEKLFF	TGCAGTGCCACCGGCGGGACGCTTACTAATGAAAAACTGTTTTTT
TRBD1	TRBV27	-	TRBJ1-3	CASSSGTGTGNTIYF	TGTGCCAGCAGTTCCGGGACAGGGACTGGAAACACCATATATTTT
TRBD2	TRBV5-6	-	TRBJ2-1	CASSVLAGGNSYNEQFF	TGTGCCAGCAGCGTCCTAGCGGGGGGAAACTCCTACAATGAGCAGTTCTTC
TRBD2	TRBV6-6	few	TRBJ2-4	CASSPGLAGGSKNIQYF	TGTGCCAGCAGCCCCGGACTAGCGGGAGGTTCCAAAAACATTCAGTACTTC
TRBD2	TRBV7-2	many	TRBJ2-3	CASSPPDGLAGAGVDTQYF	TGTGCCAGCAGCCCACCCGATGGACTAGCGGGAGCGGGGGTAGATACGCAGTATTTT
TRBD1	TRBV5-1	many	TRBJ1-5	CASSPGQGAGQPQHF	TGCGCCAGCAGCCCGGGACAGGGGGCTGGTCAGCCCCAGCATTTT
-	TRBV4-2	few	TRBJ1-3	CASSPSSGPTSGNTIYF	TGTGCCAGCAGCCCATCATCGGGACCCACCTCTGGAAACACCATATATTTT
-	TRBV12-5	many	TRBJ1-1	CASGLVPLRDTEAFF	TGTGCTAGTGGTTTGGTACCTTTAAGGGACACTGAAGCTTTCTTT
TRBD2	TRBV6-2/TRBV6-3	-	TRBJ2-1	CASTSGGLAGGNYNEQFF	TGTGCCAGCACTTCGGGGGGACTAGCGGGAGGTAACTACAATGAGCAGTTCTTC
TRBD1	TRBV6-6	few	TRBJ1-4	CASSFRGLSEKLFF	TGTGCCAGCAGTTTCAGGGGGCTATCAGAAAAACTGTTTTTT